These 18 T cell receptor beta chains were all obtained from the same sample, sequenced in a study of shared T cell receptors in the human thymus. The assay was immunoSEQ multiplex PCR, and TCRdb's table has in-frame clones only and misses some. This table holds some 700,000 clones, 70% to 90% found once. These data were likewise used in another study, on human thymus T cells.

The sample comprised thymocytes. Receptor source: a girl less than two years old with a congenital heart defect.

The rearrangement joins TRBV7-3 to TRBJ2-2; D unresolved. The CDR3 consists of 12 residues. Per germline, CDR1 SGHTA and CDR2 FQGTGA. The ends were cut back, 9 bases at V and 1 base at J, with 6 bases in the middle. CDR3 in amino acids: CASRGNTGELFF. The CDR3 DNA follows: TGTGCCAGTAGAGGGAACACCGGGGAGCTGTTTTTT. The whole variable domain, filled in from reference TRBV7-3 and TRBJ2-2, reads GAGVSQTPSNKVTEKGKYVELRCDPISGHTALYWYRQSLGQGPEFLIYFQGTGAADDSGLPNDRFFAVRPEGSVSTLKIQRTERGDSAVYLCASRGNTGELFFGEGSRLTVL.

In this sample, this clone turned up a few times. The chain is built from TRBV5-4 and TRBJ1-2; D is possibly TRBD1 (5 bases). Germline lookup yields CDR1 SGHNT and CDR2 YYREEE (reference sequence). The CDR3 totals 14 residues. The germline V and J ends were trimmed by 0 bases and 2 bases, with 8 bases remaining between them. The CDR3 here is CASSLEAGNYGYTF. CDR3 DNA: TGTGCCAGCAGCTTGGAGGCAGGGAACTATGGCTACACCTTC.

This chain uses TRBV5-1 with TRBJ2-1; D not resolved. Germline CDR1 and CDR2: SGHRS and YFSETQ. Trimming left V 6 bases short and J 9 bases short, with 10 bases between. There are 11 residues in the CDR3. The CDR3 coding sequence is TGCGCCAGCACCGGTATCGGTGAGCAGTTCTTC. Translated: CASTGIGEQFF.

The chain uses TRBV15 and TRBJ1-1, with D perhaps TRBD1 (5 bases). The V end lost 4 bases, the J end lost 1 base, and 22 bases lay between the germline ends. The germline CDR1 and CDR2 sequences are LNHNV and YYDKDF (reference sequence). The CDR3 spans 18 residues. This chain's CDR3 is CATSIRGRGLEGNTEAFF. The CDR3 DNA reads TGTGCCACCAGCATTCGGGGAAGGGGATTGGAGGGGAACACTGAAGCTTTCTTT.

V usage is TRBV5-1 and J usage is TRBJ2-3; 9 bases map to TRBD2. With 4 bases clipped from V and 6 bases from J, the junction kept 9 bases outside the gene matches. This CDR3 comprises 15 residues. Germline V gene lookup returns CDR1 SGHRS and CDR2 YFSETQ. The CDR3 protein is CASSRPGLAPDTQYF. Here the CDR3 DNA reads TGCGCCAGCAGCCGACCGGGACTAGCTCCGGATACGCAGTATTTT.

In DNA form, the CDR3 reads TGTGCCAGCAGCACTACAGGGGGCACGGAGACCCAGTACTTC. Residues: CASSTTGGTETQYF. The V call is TRBV7-9, the J call TRBJ2-5; 9 nucleotides line up with TRBD1. Trimming removed 5 bases from V and 5 bases from J; junction bases left unmatched: 6. Germline assignment: CDR1 SEHNR and CDR2 FQNEAQ (reference sequence). This CDR3 is 14 amino acids long.

J is TRBJ1-1 and V is TRBV13; D possibly corresponds to TRBD1 (6 bases). The CDR3 consists of 14 residues. Trimming cost V 6 bases and J 11 bases, with 22 bases left between them. Germline CDR1 and CDR2: PRHDT and FYEKMQ (reference sequence). DNA of the CDR3: TGTGCCAGCAGTCTACCAGGGGCGGCGGATTTCGCTTTCTTT. Amino acids: CASSLPGAADFAFF.

The gene calls are TRBV27 and TRBJ1-1; weak D call: TRBD1 (5 bases). The CDR3 consists of 16 residues. Looked up from germline, CDR1 is MNHEY and CDR2 is SMNVEV (reference sequence). The V end lost 7 bases, the J end lost 4 bases, and 22 bases lay between the germline ends. The CDR3 reads CASTEAGRPMTTEAFF. The CDR3 DNA follows: TGTGCCAGCACCGAAGCAGGGAGGCCTATGACCACTGAAGCTTTCTTT.

This clone was recorded only once. The V gene is TRBV9, the J gene TRBJ1-1, with 8 bases that match TRBD1. Unmatched junction bases numbered 4, after V lost 4 bases and J lost 5 bases. CDR1 and CDR2 from the germline V gene are SGDLS and YYNGEE. The CDR3 contains 13 residues. The CDR3 loop is CASSTRQGTEAFF. For the CDR3, the DNA is TGTGCCAGCAGCACCCGACAGGGGACTGAAGCTTTCTTT.

The rearrangement joins TRBV9 to TRBJ2-7; 8 bases align to TRBD2. The CDR3 is 16 residues long. Germline trimming cut 0 bases from V and 2 bases from J; bases unmatched to any gene: 7. The germline gives CDR1 SGDLS, CDR2 YYNGEE. The CDR3 DNA reads TGTGCCAGCAGCGTAGTGGGTAGCGGGGACCCCTACGAGCAGTACTTC. Its translation: CASSVVGSGDPYEQYF.

The chain combines TRBV27 with TRBJ2-5; 7 nucleotides line up with TRBD1. The V gene's germline CDR1 is MNHEY and CDR2 SMNVEV (reference sequence). The V and J ends lost 4 bases and 2 bases, in that order; junction bases with no gene match: 7. This CDR3 is 15 amino acids long. The CDR3, as DNA: TGTGCCAGCAGTTCTCCGGGACAGCAACAAGAGACCCAGTACTTC. It encodes CASSSPGQQQETQYF.

The chain couples TRBV27 to TRBJ2-1; 7 bases are shared with TRBD2. The CDR3 extends over 15 amino acids. Losses at the gene ends were 3 bases for V and 4 bases for J; bases not matched to a gene: 6. The germline V gene has CDR1 MNHEY and CDR2 SMNVEV (reference sequence). The CDR3 here is CASSLASGAYNEQFF. The CDR3 region has the DNA TGTGCCAGCAGTTTGGCTAGCGGAGCTTACAATGAGCAGTTCTTC.

V and J are TRBV4-1 and TRBJ2-5; the match to TRBD2 covers 8 bases. V gave up 4 bases and J gave up 2 bases; unmatched junction bases: 12. Looked up from germline, CDR1 is MGHRA and CDR2 is YSYEKL. The CDR3 contains 17 residues. CDR3 region: CASSPIPKVAGQETQYF. CDR3 coding DNA: TGCGCCAGCAGCCCGATCCCGAAGGTAGCGGGACAAGAGACCCAGTACTTC.

The CDR3 sequence: CASSHRSQTQREEKLFF. The CDR3 region has the DNA TGTGCCAGCAGCCATCGATCCCAAACGCAACGGGAGGAAAAACTGTTTTTT. The chain has TRBV14 and TRBJ1-4; D remains unclear. The V and J ends lost 3 bases and 8 bases respectively, with 22 bases between them. The CDR3 runs to 17 residues. CDR1 and CDR2 from the germline V gene are SGHDN and FVKESK.

In DNA form, the CDR3 reads TGTGCCAGCAGCGTTGGGCCGTGGGGCGTCGGGGGCACTGAAGCTTTCTTT. It encodes CASSVGPWGVGGTEAFF. The genes are TRBV9 and TRBJ1-1; D perhaps matches TRBD1 (5 bases). The CDR3 totals 17 residues. V dropped 2 bases and J dropped 4 bases, with 21 bases sitting between them. Germline V gene sequence: CDR1 SGDLS, CDR2 YYNGEE.

This clone was picked up one time. At the DNA level, this CDR3 is encoded by other sequences in the same sample as well. V is TRBV2 and J is TRBJ1-6, with a possible D match to TRBD1 (6 bases). Trimming removed 1 base from V and 13 bases from J, with 23 bases in between. The V gene's germline CDR1 is SNHLY and CDR2 FYNNEI. The CDR3 contains 17 residues. The CDR3 sequence: CASSEGDHRVGISPLHF. The DNA for the CDR3 is TGTGCCAGCAGTGAAGGCGACCACAGGGTCGGAATTTCCCCCCTCCACTTT.

This chain uses TRBV19 with TRBJ2-5; D is perhaps TRBD1 (7 bases). Germline assignment: CDR1 LNHDA and CDR2 SQIVND (reference sequence). This CDR3 comprises 17 residues. V lost 5 bases to trimming and J lost 4 bases, with 23 bases between them. Written as DNA, the CDR3 is TGTGCCAGTAGTTTGAGGGGGCGCGTATTCGGGGGAGAGACCCAGTACTTC. This encodes CASSLRGRVFGGETQYF.

DNA for the CDR3: TGTGCCAGCAGCTTAGGACAGGGTTATAGCTCCTATAATTCACCCCTCCACTTT. Its protein product is CASSLGQGYSSYNSPLHF. This sequence joins TRBV11-2 and TRBJ1-6, with 7 bases lining up with TRBD1. Looked up from germline, CDR1 is SGHAT and CDR2 is FQNNGV. Trimming at V came to 1 base and at J to 0 bases, leaving 6 bases not matched to a gene. CDR3 length: 18 residues. Combining the CDR3 with reference TRBV11-2 and TRBJ1-6 gives the whole variable domain EAGVAQSPRYKIIEKRQSVAFWCNPISGHATLYWYQQILGQGPKLLIQFQNNGVVDDSQLPKDRFSAERLKGVDSTLKIQPAKLEDSAVYLCASSLGQGYSSYNSPLHFGNGTRLTVT.